A few counts support the clone carrying this TCR beta chain. J lost 13 bases, V lost 5 bases, and 8 bases had no gene match. Per germline, CDR1 MGHDK and CDR2 SYGVNS. This CDR3 region has 12 residues. Both 60 Vbeta primers and 13 Jbeta primers went into the PCR. Assay: immunoSEQ multiplex PCR; the TCRdb copy retains only in-frame clones and omits some. The sample includes around 100,000 clones, 70% to 85% of them seen just once. The data are from a study of cytomegalovirus exposure and HLA in healthy donors. The sequenced sample was PBMCs. The chain links TRBV25-1 to TRBJ1-2; TRBD1 matches 9 bases. The receptor comes from a woman aged 18 to 35 in good health and CMV-seropositive. The CDR3 region is CASSWGQGLVTF. In DNA form, the CDR3 reads TGTGCCAGCAGTTGGGGACAGGGATTGGTCACCTTC.